This TCR beta chain was documented in a study of shared clonotypes between healthy human individuals. Germline values: CDR1 MDHEN, CDR2 SYDVKM. The CDR3 has 14 amino acids. Trimming shortened V by 7 bases and J by 3 bases, and 15 bases separated the two germline ends. Every subset had its genomic DNA shared out evenly among several immunoSEQ plates. The authors sequenced unsorted PBMC DNA on ten immunoSEQ deep assay plates. TCRdb's table, derived via immunoSEQ multiplex PCR, lists solely in-frame clones and lacks some. The sample lists about 490,000 clones; around 79% were seen once. Sequencing was carried out using PBMCs. The chain combines TRBV28 with TRBJ1-2; D ambiguous. The receptor comes from a woman aged 40 to 50 in good health. Some clones in this sample may be carry-over from other donors' samples. CDR3 coding DNA: TGTGCCAGCACCCACCTAGACACATACTATGGCTACACCTTC. It is translated as CASTHLDTYYGYTF.